Below, 29 T cell receptor beta chains from the same sample are listed, as sequenced in a study of shared clonotypes between healthy human individuals. Only in-frame clones appear in the TCRdb table, and some are missing; sequencing was by immunoSEQ multiplex PCR. Of 550,000 to 800,000 clones in the sample, around 72% were seen once. Specimen: memory CD4+ T cells sorted from blood. Stated subset: CD45RA-negative fraction. The receptors derive from a woman aged 30 to 39 in good health.

This chain joins TRBV5-1 and TRBJ1-3; D is unclear. CDR1 and CDR2 (germline): SGHRS, YFSETQ. This CDR3 comprises 16 residues. The V end lost 0 bases, the J end lost 0 bases, and 10 bases lay between the germline ends. The CDR3 DNA sequence: TGCGCCAGCAGCTTGGGCAATTCGTACTCTGGAAACACCATATATTTT. Its translation is CASSLGNSYSGNTIYF.

With regard to this clone: It may be a read error: a sequence one base away is much more abundant. The genes are TRBV7-9 and TRBJ2-3; D gene unclear. CDR1 is SEHNR, CDR2 FQNEAQ, per germline (reference sequence). CDR3 length equals 12 residues. Trimming pared 4 bases from V and 2 bases from J, leaving 4 bases between. In DNA, the CDR3 is TGTGCCAGCAGCTACACCACAGATACGCAGTATTTT. It translates to CASSYTTDTQYF.

Note on this clone: Given a much more abundant clone one base away, this may be a read error. This sample includes further DNA sequences coding for the same CDR3. The J gene is TRBJ2-7, the V gene TRBV28, with no clear D. With 2 bases removed from V and 2 bases from J, the gap between germline ends came to 1 base. Germline V gene sequence: CDR1 MDHEN, CDR2 SYDVKM. The CDR3 loop spans 11 amino acids. CDR3 coding DNA: TGTGCCAGCAGTTTAGCCTACGAGCAGTACTTC. It yields the protein CASSLAYEQYF.

In its sample, this clone was seen many times. This chain links TRBV7-2 with TRBJ2-2; TRBD2 is a possible D gene (6 bases). This CDR3 comprises 15 residues. With 6 bases removed from V and 6 bases from J, the gap between germline ends came to 17 bases. From germline, CDR1 is SGHTA and CDR2 FQGNSA. The CDR3 region is CASSLGTGESGELFF. CDR3 in DNA: TGTGCCAGCAGTCTCGGGACTGGAGAATCCGGGGAGCTGTTTTTT.

This chain connects TRBV7-6 to TRBJ1-1; no clear D. Germline assignment: CDR1 SGHVS and CDR2 FNYEAQ. Trimming pared 2 bases from V and 2 bases from J, leaving 12 bases between. The CDR3 length is 15 residues. Here the CDR3 reads CASSLNGRENTEAFF. The DNA of the CDR3 is TGTGCCAGCAGCTTAAATGGACGGGAAAACACTGAAGCTTTCTTT.

The chain recombines TRBV7-8 with TRBJ2-2; TRBD2 matches at 8 bases. The J segment lost 0 bases and the V segment lost 5 bases, leaving 2 bases of the junction unmatched. Germline CDR1 reads SGHVS; CDR2 reads FQNEAQ. The CDR3 is made up of 15 amino acids. CDR3 loop: CASSLGGANTGELFF. The CDR3 DNA follows: TGTGCCAGCAGCCTCGGGGGGGCGAACACCGGGGAGCTGTTTTTT.

This clone was observed a handful of times. The genes are TRBV2 and TRBJ1-2; 7 bases map to TRBD1. Germline CDR1 is SNHLY and CDR2 is FYNNEI. With 8 bases clipped from V and 3 bases from J, the junction kept 0 bases outside the gene matches. The CDR3 spans 11 residues. CDR3 sequence reads: CASQGDYGYTF. Written as DNA, the CDR3 is TGTGCCAGCCAGGGGGACTATGGCTACACCTTC.

J is TRBJ1-4 and V is TRBV28; D is perhaps TRBD1 (6 bases). CDR1 and CDR2 (germline): MDHEN, SYDVKM. V was shortened by 1 base and J by 5 bases, with 8 bases between the two germline ends. This CDR3 is built from 14 residues. Written as DNA, the CDR3 is TGTGCCAGCAGTTTATCGCAGGGGAATGAAAAACTGTTTTTT. Its protein is CASSLSQGNEKLFF. The whole variable domain, filled in from reference TRBV28 and TRBJ1-4, reads DVKVTQSSRYLVKRTGEKVFLECVQDMDHENMFWYRQDPGLGLRLIYFSYDVKMKEKGDIPEGYSVSREKKERFSLILESASTNQTSMYLCASSLSQGNEKLFFGSGTQLSVL.

This rearrangement joins TRBV5-1 to TRBJ2-4; 8 bases are a match to TRBD2. The CDR3 is 20 amino acids. Germline CDR1 reads SGHRS; CDR2 reads YFSETQ. V gave up 0 bases and J gave up 0 bases; unmatched junction bases: 14. The CDR3 DNA reads TGCGCCAGCAGCTTGGCCGGGAGGGGCCTCACTGTTTTAGCCAAAAACATTCAGTACTTC. Amino acid sequence: CASSLAGRGLTVLAKNIQYF.

This clone appeared a few times. V is TRBV7-8 and J is TRBJ1-3, with D maybe TRBD1 (6 bases). Trimming shortened V by 5 bases and J by 0 bases, and 17 bases separated the two germline ends. Germline V gene lookup returns CDR1 SGHVS and CDR2 FQNEAQ. The CDR3 is made up of 17 amino acids. The DNA of the CDR3 is TGTGCCAGCAGCCGGGCAGGGGCGGGCTCCTCTGGAAACACCATATATTTT. Residues: CASSRAGAGSSGNTIYF.

The chain links TRBV9 to TRBJ2-7; possibly TRBD2 for D (5 bases). The germline V gene has CDR1 SGDLS and CDR2 YYNGEE. V dropped 0 bases and J dropped 5 bases, with 15 bases sitting between them. This CDR3 is 15 amino acids long. CDR3 region: CASSVDLDWDDEQYF. DNA of the CDR3: TGTGCCAGCAGCGTAGATCTGGACTGGGATGACGAGCAGTACTTC.

V is TRBV28 and J is TRBJ1-3; unclear D gene. Deletions cut 5 bases from V and 4 bases from J, with 9 bases between. Germline V gene data show CDR1 as MDHEN and CDR2 as SYDVKM. The CDR3 is 13 residues long. Written as DNA, the CDR3 is TGTGCCAGCAGTACCCGCGTAGGAAACACCATATATTTT. Translated: CASSTRVGNTIYF. Together with reference TRBV28 and TRBJ1-3, the CDR3 gives the full variable domain: DVKVTQSSRYLVKRTGEKVFLECVQDMDHENMFWYRQDPGLGLRLIYFSYDVKMKEKGDIPEGYSVSREKKERFSLILESASTNQTSMYLCASSTRVGNTIYFGEGSWLTVV.

CDR3 sequence (DNA): TGTGCCAGCAGTTTAGTGTTGGAGCAGTTTGGCTACACCTTC. As protein: CASSLVLEQFGYTF. The gene calls are TRBV28 and TRBJ1-2, with no clear D. Germline assignment: CDR1 MDHEN and CDR2 SYDVKM. The CDR3 is 14 residues long. Trimming removed 2 bases from V and 7 bases from J, with 14 bases in between.

The CDR3 spells CASSQVGGLAENTGELFF. The CDR3 coding sequence is TGCGCCAGCAGCCAAGTGGGGGGACTAGCGGAAAACACCGGGGAGCTGTTTTTT. The gene calls are TRBV4-1 and TRBJ2-2, with 11 bases fitting TRBD2. The V segment lost 1 base and the J segment 2 bases; nucleotides outside the gene matches: 6. Germline V CDR1 and CDR2: MGHRA, YSYEKL. This CDR3 has 18 amino acids.

This sequence joins TRBV7-9 and TRBJ2-7; 7 nucleotides match TRBD1. Trimming removed 5 bases from V and 6 bases from J; junction bases left unmatched: 10. Germline V gene data show CDR1 as SEHNR and CDR2 as FQNEAQ (reference sequence). The CDR3 contains 14 residues. CDR3 protein: CASSKETGSPEQYF. The DNA for the CDR3 is TGTGCCAGCAGCAAAGAGACAGGGTCTCCCGAGCAGTACTTC.

This chain joins TRBV6-1 and TRBJ1-1; D perhaps matches TRBD1 (5 bases). The V gene's germline CDR1 is MNHNS and CDR2 SASEGT. V lost 8 bases and J 1 base, leaving 11 bases between the germline ends. The CDR3 consists of 13 residues. The DNA for the CDR3 is TGTGCCAGCCGCCTAGGGACGAACACTGAAGCTTTCTTT. Encoded protein: CASRLGTNTEAFF.

This chain joins TRBV19 and TRBJ2-7; D not resolved. The CDR3 has 14 amino acids. V dropped 2 bases and J dropped 4 bases, with 12 bases sitting between them. Germline V CDR1 and CDR2: LNHDA, SQIVND (reference sequence). CDR3: CASSIIGRQYEQYF. CDR3 nucleotide sequence: TGTGCCAGTAGTATAATAGGCAGACAATACGAGCAGTACTTC. The full variable domain, with the rest looked up from reference TRBV19 and TRBJ2-7, is DGGITQSPKYLFRKEGQNVTLSCEQNLNHDAMYWYRQDPGQGLRLIYYSQIVNDFQKGDIAEGYSVSREKKESFPLTVTSAQKNPTAFYLCASSIIGRQYEQYFGPGTRLTVT.

The chain uses TRBV6-5 and TRBJ2-7; D remains unclear. Trimming removed 5 bases from V and 5 bases from J, with 10 bases in between. The germline V gene encodes CDR1 MNHEY and CDR2 SVGAGI. The CDR3 consists of 12 residues. The CDR3 sequence: CASSTPTHEQYF. The DNA for the CDR3 is TGTGCCAGCAGTACCCCTACACACGAGCAGTACTTC.

This sequence joins TRBV2 and TRBJ2-1, with a tentative D call TRBD2 (5 bases). The V end was cut by 3 bases, the J end by 8 bases, with 11 bases between. Looked up from germline, CDR1 is SNHLY and CDR2 is FYNNEI. The CDR3 spans 13 residues. CDR3 sequence (DNA): TGTGCCAGCAGTGACACCCTCGGGGATGAGCAGTTCTTC. Translating it yields CASSDTLGDEQFF.

The chain recombines TRBV2 with TRBJ2-1, with 9 bases aligning to TRBD2. V trimming: 6 bases; J trimming: 3 bases; junction bases outside the gene matches: 6. Germline loops: CDR1 SNHLY, CDR2 FYNNEI. There are 15 residues in the CDR3. In nucleotides, the CDR3 is TGTGCCAGCAGGTTAGCGGGAGAGGGCTACAATGAGCAGTTCTTC. It encodes CASRLAGEGYNEQFF.

For this clone: Other DNA sequences in the sample encode the same CDR3. The CDR3 region has the DNA TGTGCCAGCTCACCAGGCATGAACACTGAAGCTTTCTTT. Its protein is CASSPGMNTEAFF. The V call is TRBV18, the J call TRBJ1-1; D not certain. The CDR3 extends over 13 amino acids. In germline, CDR1 is KGHSH, CDR2 LQKENI. V was pared by 2 bases and J by 0 bases, with 4 bases between.

The chain carries TRBV5-1 and TRBJ2-3; 7 bases fit TRBD2. CDR1 is SGHRS and CDR2 is YFSETQ in the germline V gene. This CDR3 has 15 amino acids. V shed 2 bases and J 1 base; nucleotides not matched to a gene: 4. This CDR3 is CASSFSSGRTDTQYF. The CDR3 DNA is TGCGCCAGCAGCTTCTCTAGCGGTCGCACAGATACGCAGTATTTT.

This clone has only a few counts. This CDR3 is also generated by other DNA sequences in the sample. This rearrangement joins TRBV5-1 to TRBJ2-1, with D possibly TRBD2 on 5 matching bases. The CDR3 sequence is 15 residues long. Germline CDR1 and CDR2: SGHRS and YFSETQ. V was shortened by 4 bases and J by 0 bases, with 11 bases between the two germline ends. DNA for the CDR3: TGCGCCAGCAGCGCGGACTCAAGCTCCTACAATGAGCAGTTCTTC. Its translation is CASSADSSSYNEQFF.

The V and J genes are TRBV7-2 and TRBJ2-2; D is ambiguous. There are 12 residues in the CDR3. Trimming cost V 0 bases and J 7 bases, with 3 bases left between them. Germline V gives CDR1 SGHTA, CDR2 FQGNSA. CDR3 sequence: CASSLALGELFF. In DNA, the CDR3 is TGTGCCAGCAGCTTAGCTCTCGGGGAGCTGTTTTTT.

CDR3 in amino acids: CASSYTKGVGYTF. The CDR3 nucleotides are TGTGCCAGCAGTTACACCAAAGGAGTTGGCTACACCTTC. This chain joins TRBV6-6 and TRBJ1-2; D is uncertain. V shed 2 bases and J shed 7 bases, with 11 bases lying between them. Germline V gene lookup returns CDR1 MNHNY and CDR2 SVGAGI (reference sequence). This CDR3 has 13 amino acids.

This clone occurred once. The chain combines TRBV5-1 with TRBJ2-7; 9 bases are shared with TRBD2. CDR1 and CDR2 (germline): SGHRS, YFSETQ. V lost 4 bases, J lost 7 bases, and 12 bases stayed unmatched. The CDR3 is 15 amino acids. CDR3 DNA: TGCGCCAGCAGCAATGGGGCTAGCGGGAAATGGGAGCAGTACTTC. Amino acids: CASSNGASGKWEQYF.

The chain carries TRBV28 and TRBJ1-2; the match to TRBD1 covers 10 bases. Looked up from germline, CDR1 is MDHEN and CDR2 is SYDVKM. Losses at the gene ends were 5 bases for V and 4 bases for J; bases not matched to a gene: 13. The CDR3 is made up of 17 amino acids. CDR3 in amino acids: CASSLPGTGVGFYGYTF. For the CDR3, the DNA is TGTGCCAGCAGTCTCCCCGGGACAGGGGTCGGGTTCTATGGCTACACCTTC.

The chain joins TRBV6-5 to TRBJ2-1; 12 nucleotides align to TRBD2. CDR1 and CDR2 from the germline V gene are MNHEY and SVGAGI. The CDR3 extends over 15 amino acids. After removal of 6 bases from V and 5 bases from J, the junction contained 5 bases not matched to a gene. Here the CDR3 DNA reads TGTGCCAGCAGCCCTTGGACTAGCGGGGACAATGAGCAGTTCTTC. It codes for CASSPWTSGDNEQFF.

This clone occurred a few times. The chain joins TRBV18 to TRBJ2-5; D gene ambiguous. V was shortened by 3 bases and J by 3 bases, with 2 bases between the two germline ends. CDR1 is KGHSH, CDR2 LQKENI, per germline. The CDR3 runs 11 residues. The CDR3 region has the DNA TGTGCCAGCTCACCGAAAGAGACCCAGTACTTC. Protein product: CASSPKETQYF.